This TCR beta chain came from a study of T cell responses to AZD1222 COVID-19 vaccine. Whole-study results and caveats: Targets within unmutated variant regions were reportedly found for nearly half of spike-specific TCRs. White British people made up most donors, females outnumbered males, and clonal diversity was possibly underestimated. Vaccine-associated CD4 TCRs ranged over spike, dominating at 160-218 and 743-854.

CDR1 is MDHEN and CDR2 is SYDVKM in the germline V gene. The CDR3 contains 14 residues. V shed 3 bases, J shed 4 bases, and the junction held 6 bases outside the gene matches. Investigators merged groups given second doses at roughly 4 or roughly 12 weeks. Turning to this clone: The antigen is unknown.

Repertoires were generated with immunoSEQ multiplex PCR, while TCRdb's copy carries only in-frame clones and drops some. The sample carries 150,000 to 250,000 clones, about nine tenths recorded once. The rearrangement uses TRBV28 and TRBJ2-7; TRBD1 matches at 7 bases. The TCR was taken from an adult who received the AZD1222 COVID-19 vaccine. The sample in question was peripheral blood, obtained 28 days after the second AZD1222 dose. CDR3 sequence: CASSFRGQTYEQYF. CDR3 DNA: TGTGCCAGCAGTTTTCGGGGACAGACTTACGAGCAGTACTTC.